The rows below give T cell receptor beta chains drawn from one sample of a study of CD8 T cells in ankylosing spondylitis. TCRdb called the 5' RACE reads again in MiXCR, with one record for every CDR3 protein. In the table there are a few hundred thousand distinct CDR3 sequences, under 20% of which are singletons. The sequencing input was blood, either unsorted or a sorted T cell fraction (not recorded which). The receptors here all came from a male donor with ankylosing spondylitis. Both conserved end residues are part of each CDR3. The D gene is left open where the match is weak. Clone size is shown for a subset of rows, as once, few, many or a class of expanded clone.

v_call	clone_size	j_call	d_call	cdr3_aa	cdr3_nt
TRBV18	-	TRBJ2-5	-	CASSPSTRPETQYF	TGTGCCAGCTCACCATCGACCCGCCCAGAGACCCAGTACTTC
TRBV20-1	few	TRBJ1-1	TRBD1	CSARRQGAQAFF	TGCAGTGCTAGACGACAGGGGGCGCAAGCTTTCTTT
TRBV7-2	-	TRBJ2-3	TRBD2	CASSPRWEGQDTQYF	TGTGCCAGCAGCCCCAGGTGGGAGGGCCAGGATACGCAGTATTTT
TRBV4-2	few	TRBJ1-2	TRBD1	CASSQDGQGRLNDRGYTF	TGTGCCAGCAGCCAAGATGGACAGGGAAGATTGAATGATCGGGGCTACACCTTC
TRBV18	-	TRBJ2-5	-	CASSPAAETQYF	TGTGCCAGCTCACCAGCAGCGGAGACCCAGTACTTC
TRBV12-3/TRBV12-4	few	TRBJ1-6	-	CASSPQRTNSPLHF	TGTGCCAGCAGTCCTCAGCGGACAAATTCACCCCTCCACTTT
TRBV20-1	-	TRBJ2-7	-	CSARARDSYEQYF	TGCAGTGCTAGAGCCCGGGACTCCTACGAGCAGTACTTC
TRBV5-1	few	TRBJ2-5	-	CASRDRGQWEETQYF	TGCGCCAGCAGAGATAGGGGTCAGTGGGAAGAGACCCAGTACTTC
TRBV11-2	-	TRBJ1-3	TRBD1	CASSLGDRVSGNTIYF	TGTGCCAGCAGCTTAGGAGACAGGGTGTCCGGAAACACCATATATTTT
TRBV7-2	-	TRBJ2-7	-	CASSLVGGPTSYEQYF	TGTGCCAGCAGCTTAGTCGGCGGGCCAACCAGCTACGAGCAGTACTTC
TRBV30	-	TRBJ1-1	-	CASARGPNAEAFF	TGTGCCTCAGCCAGGGGCCCGAACGCTGAAGCTTTCTTT
TRBV4-1	few	TRBJ1-5	-	CASSQDIKTPPQHF	TGCGCCAGCAGCCAAGATATTAAGACTCCGCCCCAGCATTTT
TRBV25-1	-	TRBJ2-2	TRBD2	CASSYTSGRADTGELFF	TGTGCCAGCAGTTACACAAGCGGGAGGGCTGACACCGGGGAGCTGTTTTTT
TRBV6-1	few	TRBJ1-4	TRBD1	CASGGQEKIATNEKLFF	TGTGCCAGCGGTGGACAGGAGAAAATCGCAACTAATGAAAAACTGTTTTTT
TRBV20-1	-	TRBJ2-3	-	CSARDATADTQYF	TGCAGTGCTAGAGACGCGACGGCGGATACGCAGTATTTT
TRBV3-1	-	TRBJ2-1	TRBD1	CASSQAPGTGVFNEQFF	TGTGCCAGCAGCCAAGCACCCGGGACAGGGGTTTTCAATGAGCAGTTCTTC
TRBV20-1	few	TRBJ1-1	TRBD1	CSARRQGRITEAFF	TGCAGTGCTAGACGACAGGGGCGCATCACTGAAGCTTTCTTT
TRBV6-1	-	TRBJ2-1	-	CASTRSAPSAEQFF	TGTGCCAGCACCCGGTCGGCTCCTTCGGCTGAGCAGTTCTTC
TRBV4-1	-	TRBJ2-1	TRBD2	CASSLIYGGRTRNNEQFF	TGCGCCAGCAGCCTGATTTATGGCGGGAGGACGCGGAACAATGAGCAGTTCTTC
TRBV6-5	-	TRBJ2-7	-	CASSYGQGPFEQYF	TGTGCCAGCAGTTACGGCCAGGGCCCCTTCGAGCAGTACTTC
TRBV20-1	-	TRBJ2-3	TRBD1	CSARWDRTTDTQYF	TGCAGTGCTAGGTGGGACAGGACCACAGATACGCAGTATTTT
TRBV12-5	few	TRBJ2-1	-	CASGLVGQANYNEQFF	TGTGCTAGTGGTTTGGTCGGTCAGGCGAACTACAATGAGCAGTTCTTC
TRBV20-1	-	TRBJ2-7	TRBD1	CSAAPRQGIYEQYF	TGCAGTGCCGCCCCTCGACAGGGCATTTACGAGCAGTACTTC
TRBV13	-	TRBJ2-1	TRBD1	CASSLGQGSDNEQFF	TGTGCCAGCAGTTTAGGACAGGGGAGCGACAATGAGCAGTTCTTC
TRBV6-1	few	TRBJ2-1	-	CASSEAWTAYNEQFF	TGTGCCAGCAGTGAAGCATGGACAGCTTACAATGAGCAGTTCTTC
TRBV25-1	-	TRBJ2-3	TRBD1	CASSFGTGHTDTQYF	TGTGCCAGCAGTTTCGGGACAGGGCACACAGATACGCAGTATTTT
TRBV6-2/TRBV6-3	-	TRBJ2-7	-	CASSYGTQRNF	TGTGCCAGCAGTTACGGGACTCAGCGTAACTTC
TRBV5-1	few	TRBJ2-3	TRBD2	CASSDAGGTDTQYF	TGCGCCAGCAGCGACGCGGGAGGGACAGATACGCAGTATTTT
TRBV12-3/TRBV12-4	many	TRBJ2-7	TRBD2	CASSPGLAGYEQYF	TGTGCCAGCAGCCCGGGACTAGCGGGGTACGAGCAGTACTTC
TRBV6-1	-	TRBJ2-1	-	CASSANRVGNEQFF	TGTGCCAGCAGTGCCAACAGGGTTGGCAATGAGCAGTTCTTC
TRBV5-5	few	TRBJ2-2	TRBD2	CASLAGNTGELFF	TGTGCCAGCCTAGCGGGAAACACCGGGGAGCTGTTTTTT
TRBV29-1	few	TRBJ2-3	TRBD1	CSVVRGNTDTQYF	TGCAGCGTTGTCAGGGGGAACACAGATACGCAGTATTTT
TRBV7-6	many	TRBJ1-1	-	CASSLAYRAGNTEAFF	TGTGCCAGCAGCTTAGCCTACAGGGCAGGGAACACTGAAGCTTTCTTT
TRBV12-3/TRBV12-4	few	TRBJ2-1	-	CASSLGRQPRSSYNEQFF	TGTGCCAGCAGTTTAGGTCGACAGCCTAGGAGCTCCTACAATGAGCAGTTCTTC
TRBV12-3/TRBV12-4	few	TRBJ2-7	-	CASSLWGQGPTYEQYF	TGTGCCAGCAGTTTATGGGGGCAGGGGCCTACCTACGAGCAGTACTTC
TRBV11-2	-	TRBJ2-7	TRBD2	CASSGGLGRYEQYF	TGTGCCAGCAGCGGGGGACTAGGTCGCTACGAGCAGTACTTC
TRBV7-6	-	TRBJ2-3	-	CASSPMWGASTDTQYF	TGTGCCAGCAGCCCTATGTGGGGGGCTAGCACAGATACGCAGTATTTT
TRBV12-5	few	TRBJ1-5	TRBD1	CASGTGGHQPQHF	TGTGCTAGTGGAACAGGGGGGCATCAGCCCCAGCATTTT